Listed below are T cell receptor beta chains from one sample, sequenced in a study of blood T cell repertoires in COVID-19. Profiling relied on immunoSEQ multiplex PCR, and the TCRdb table lists in-frame clones only, not all of them. The profile shows roughly 120,000 clones, 75% to 90% of them singletons. The sequenced sample was peripheral blood. These TCRs come from a woman of 80 years or more with COVID-19, enrolled during active disease. Both conserved end residues are part of each CDR3. Fields, in order: V gene, D gene, clone size, J gene, CDR3 DNA, CDR3 protein. D genes are given only for firm matches. Part of the rows lack a size; the others show once, few, many or a class for expanded clones.

V gene: TRBV4-3; D gene: NA; clone size: NA; J gene: TRBJ2-6; CDR3 DNA: TGCGCCAGCAGCCAAGTCTCCTGGGGAGCCACTGGGGCCAACGTCCTGACTTTC; CDR3 protein: CASSQVSWGATGANVLTF
V gene: TRBV27; D gene: NA; clone size: once; J gene: TRBJ1-2; CDR3 DNA: TGTGCCAGCAGTAGAGCTCCTAACTATGGCTACACCTTC; CDR3 protein: CASSRAPNYGYTF
V gene: TRBV28; D gene: TRBD1; clone size: NA; J gene: TRBJ2-7; CDR3 DNA: TGTGCCAGCGGGGACAGGGCCTACGAGCAGTACTTC; CDR3 protein: CASGDRAYEQYF
V gene: TRBV7-9; D gene: TRBD1; clone size: NA; J gene: TRBJ2-4; CDR3 DNA: TGTGCCAGCAGCGTGGGGACAGGGGGCCGAAACATTCAGTACTTC; CDR3 protein: CASSVGTGGRNIQYF
V gene: TRBV28; D gene: NA; clone size: NA; J gene: TRBJ2-7; CDR3 DNA: TGTGCCAGCAGTTTAGGACTCATCTACGAGCAGTACTTC; CDR3 protein: CASSLGLIYEQYF
V gene: TRBV7-2; D gene: NA; clone size: NA; J gene: TRBJ2-7; CDR3 DNA: TGTGCCAGCAGCTTTCCGACAGCCTACGAGCAGTACTTC; CDR3 protein: CASSFPTAYEQYF
V gene: TRBV28; D gene: TRBD2; clone size: NA; J gene: TRBJ2-7; CDR3 DNA: TGTGCCAGCAGTTCTAGCGGGAGGTCCCTCTACGAGCAGTACTTC; CDR3 protein: CASSSSGRSLYEQYF
V gene: TRBV7-2; D gene: NA; clone size: NA; J gene: TRBJ2-7; CDR3 DNA: TGTGCCAGCAGCTTGGACAACGAGCAGTACTTC; CDR3 protein: CASSLDNEQYF
V gene: TRBV2; D gene: TRBD2; clone size: NA; J gene: TRBJ2-7; CDR3 DNA: TGTGCCAGCAGTAGGGGAGGGCCCTACTACGAGCAGTACTTC; CDR3 protein: CASSRGGPYYEQYF
V gene: TRBV6-5; D gene: NA; clone size: NA; J gene: TRBJ2-6; CDR3 DNA: TGTGCCAGCAGTTACTCGCAGTCTCGGGCCAACGTCCTGACTTTC; CDR3 protein: CASSYSQSRANVLTF
V gene: TRBV27; D gene: TRBD2; clone size: few; J gene: TRBJ2-4; CDR3 DNA: TGTGCCAGCAGTGCGCTAGCGGGAGACCCTCTAGCCAAAAACATTCAGTACTTC; CDR3 protein: CASSALAGDPLAKNIQYF
V gene: TRBV10-1; D gene: TRBD1; clone size: NA; J gene: TRBJ1-4; CDR3 DNA: TGCGCCAGCAGTGGGAACACGCCGGGACAGGGGGATTCTAATGAAAAACTGTTTTTT; CDR3 protein: CASSGNTPGQGDSNEKLFF
V gene: TRBV4-2; D gene: NA; clone size: NA; J gene: TRBJ2-2; CDR3 DNA: TGTGCCAGCAGCCAAGAGAAAGCACCCCCGAACACCGGGGAGCTGTTTTTT; CDR3 protein: CASSQEKAPPNTGELFF
V gene: TRBV2; D gene: TRBD2; clone size: NA; J gene: TRBJ2-3; CDR3 DNA: TGTGCCAGCATGACGGGGGGTACCGATACGCAGTATTTT; CDR3 protein: CASMTGGTDTQYF
V gene: TRBV6-5; D gene: NA; clone size: NA; J gene: TRBJ2-2; CDR3 DNA: TGTGCCACCACCGAACAGGGAACCGGGGAGCTGTTTTTT; CDR3 protein: CATTEQGTGELFF
V gene: TRBV19; D gene: NA; clone size: NA; J gene: TRBJ1-2; CDR3 DNA: TGTGCCAGTTCTCTTCCATCGGGGATGTATGGCTACACCTTC; CDR3 protein: CASSLPSGMYGYTF
V gene: TRBV11-2; D gene: NA; clone size: NA; J gene: TRBJ1-3; CDR3 DNA: TGTGCCAGCAGCTCCCAGGGGCCAGCATCTGGAAACACCATATATTTT; CDR3 protein: CASSSQGPASGNTIYF
V gene: TRBV7-2; D gene: NA; clone size: NA; J gene: TRBJ2-5; CDR3 DNA: TGTGCCAGCAGCTTACGGGGGGCGGGCGGGGGAGAGACCCAGTACTTC; CDR3 protein: CASSLRGAGGGETQYF
V gene: TRBV20-1; D gene: TRBD2; clone size: NA; J gene: TRBJ2-7; CDR3 DNA: TGCAGTGCTAGTGATAGCGGGAGGGCCTCCTACGAGCAGTACTTC; CDR3 protein: CSASDSGRASYEQYF
V gene: TRBV10-3; D gene: NA; clone size: NA; J gene: TRBJ2-7; CDR3 DNA: TGTGCCATCGGGACATCCCAGGTCGAGCAGTACTTC; CDR3 protein: CAIGTSQVEQYF
V gene: TRBV6-5; D gene: TRBD1; clone size: NA; J gene: TRBJ2-4; CDR3 DNA: TGTGCCAGCAGTTCCGGGACAGGGAACAAAAACATTCAGTACTTC; CDR3 protein: CASSSGTGNKNIQYF
V gene: TRBV2; D gene: NA; clone size: NA; J gene: TRBJ2-7; CDR3 DNA: TGTGCCAGCAGTCGCGACGGGTCCTACGAGCAGTACTTC; CDR3 protein: CASSRDGSYEQYF
V gene: TRBV7-9; D gene: TRBD2; clone size: NA; J gene: TRBJ2-2; CDR3 DNA: TGTGCCAGCAGCTCTCCGGGACTAGCGGGAGCGAACACCGGGGAGCTGTTTTTT; CDR3 protein: CASSSPGLAGANTGELFF
V gene: TRBV7-3; D gene: TRBD1; clone size: NA; J gene: TRBJ2-1; CDR3 DNA: TGTGCCAGCAGCTTACTTCCCTCCGACAGGGGCCGGATCCACAATGAGCAGTTCTTC; CDR3 protein: CASSLLPSDRGRIHNEQFF
V gene: TRBV15; D gene: TRBD1; clone size: NA; J gene: TRBJ1-5; CDR3 DNA: TGTGCCACCAGCAGTAATGCCGGGACAGCTAGCAATCAGCCCCAGCATTTT; CDR3 protein: CATSSNAGTASNQPQHF
V gene: TRBV12-3/TRBV12-4; D gene: NA; clone size: few; J gene: TRBJ2-7; CDR3 DNA: TGTGCCAGCAGTTTAGCGTTTAAGGGAGGGCAGTACTTC; CDR3 protein: CASSLAFKGGQYF
V gene: TRBV28; D gene: NA; clone size: NA; J gene: TRBJ1-2; CDR3 DNA: TGTGCCAGCATCCAGAACTATGGCTACACCTTC; CDR3 protein: CASIQNYGYTF
V gene: TRBV4-1; D gene: NA; clone size: NA; J gene: TRBJ1-4; CDR3 DNA: TGCGCCAGCAGCCAAATCCAGGGTCCCCCTAATGAAAAACTGTTTTTT; CDR3 protein: CASSQIQGPPNEKLFF
V gene: TRBV6-5; D gene: NA; clone size: NA; J gene: TRBJ2-7; CDR3 DNA: TGTGCCAGCACTCCCCCGGGGGGCCGAACCTACGAGCAGTACTTC; CDR3 protein: CASTPPGGRTYEQYF
V gene: TRBV7-8; D gene: TRBD2; clone size: once; J gene: TRBJ2-1; CDR3 DNA: TGTGCCAGCAGCCATCGTTCTAGCGGGAGTTACAATGAGCAGTTCTTC; CDR3 protein: CASSHRSSGSYNEQFF
V gene: TRBV28; D gene: TRBD2; clone size: NA; J gene: TRBJ2-7; CDR3 DNA: TGTGCCAGCAGACCCCGTAGGGGCGGGAGGGCGTACGAGCAGTACTTC; CDR3 protein: CASRPRRGGRAYEQYF
V gene: TRBV3-1/TRBV3-2; D gene: TRBD2; clone size: few; J gene: TRBJ2-2; CDR3 DNA: TGTGCCAGCAGCCAAGTGTGGACTAGCGGGAAGGGGACCACCGGGGAGCTGTTTTTT; CDR3 protein: CASSQVWTSGKGTTGELFF
V gene: TRBV2; D gene: NA; clone size: NA; J gene: TRBJ2-2; CDR3 DNA: TGTGCCAGCAGTGAGGTCAGGATCACCGGGGAGCTGTTTTTT; CDR3 protein: CASSEVRITGELFF
V gene: TRBV12-3/TRBV12-4; D gene: NA; clone size: NA; J gene: TRBJ1-5; CDR3 DNA: TGTGCCAGCACCACAGGTGTGGAACAGCCCCAGCATTTT; CDR3 protein: CASTTGVEQPQHF
V gene: TRBV19; D gene: TRBD2; clone size: NA; J gene: TRBJ2-1; CDR3 DNA: TGTGCCACTAAGGGGCGGGAGGGCCACAATGAGCAGTTCTTC; CDR3 protein: CATKGREGHNEQFF
V gene: TRBV6-2/TRBV6-3; D gene: NA; clone size: NA; J gene: TRBJ2-7; CDR3 DNA: TGTGCCAGCAGCGAGCTGGGGGGTCCACTCCACTACGAGCAGTACTTC; CDR3 protein: CASSELGGPLHYEQYF
V gene: TRBV6-2/TRBV6-3; D gene: TRBD2; clone size: NA; J gene: TRBJ2-3; CDR3 DNA: TGTGCCAGCAGTTACAGAGCGGGAGACCCAACAGATACGCAGTATTTT; CDR3 protein: CASSYRAGDPTDTQYF
V gene: TRBV3-1/TRBV3-2; D gene: NA; clone size: NA; J gene: TRBJ2-5; CDR3 DNA: TGTGCCAGCAGCCCGTACCAAGAGACCCAGTACTTC; CDR3 protein: CASSPYQETQYF
V gene: TRBV19; D gene: TRBD2; clone size: NA; J gene: TRBJ2-1; CDR3 DNA: TGTGCCAGTAGTACGGGACTAGCGGGAGGTGGTGAGCAGTTCTTC; CDR3 protein: CASSTGLAGGGEQFF
V gene: TRBV11-2; D gene: NA; clone size: few; J gene: TRBJ1-6; CDR3 DNA: TGTGCCAGCAGCTTCGAGAGCTCCTATAATTCACCCCTCCACTTT; CDR3 protein: CASSFESSYNSPLHF
V gene: TRBV19; D gene: TRBD1; clone size: NA; J gene: TRBJ1-2; CDR3 DNA: TGTGCCTCGAACGAAGACAGGGGAGTTGGCTACACCTTC; CDR3 protein: CASNEDRGVGYTF